The 19 T cell receptor beta chains below come from one sample, sequenced in a study of blood T cell repertoires in COVID-19. TCRdb's table, derived via immunoSEQ multiplex PCR, lists solely in-frame clones and lacks some. The sample lists around 280,000 clones; nearly 90% were seen once. Source material: PBMCs or T cells enriched from blood (not recorded which). The receptor source for this set is a woman between 18 and 30 years old with acute COVID-19.

V gene TRBV2 combines with J gene TRBJ1-4; D gene uncertain. This CDR3 region has 15 residues. V was clipped by 4 bases and J by 0 bases, with 9 bases between them. Germline CDR1 is SNHLY and CDR2 is FYNNEI. The CDR3 protein is CASSAPGATNEKLFF. CDR3 nucleotides: TGTGCCAGCAGTGCCCCCGGGGCAACTAATGAAAAACTGTTTTTT.

In DNA, the CDR3 is TGTGCCAGCATGAGCCGGGGCAATCAGCCCCAGCATTTT. It is translated as CASMSRGNQPQHF. This chain uses TRBV28 with TRBJ1-5; D remains unclear. The germline CDR1 and CDR2 sequences are MDHEN and SYDVKM. V was shortened by 7 bases and J by 2 bases, with 9 bases between the two germline ends. The CDR3 is 13 amino acids.

The chain links TRBV7-9 to TRBJ1-6; 9 nucleotides line up with TRBD1. After removal of 8 bases from V and 0 bases from J, the junction contained 8 bases not matched to a gene. Per the germline V gene, CDR1 is SEHNR and CDR2 is FQNEAQ (reference sequence). This CDR3 has 17 amino acids. The CDR3 loop reads CASAHDRGSSYNSPLHF. CDR3 coding DNA: TGTGCCAGCGCACATGACAGGGGGAGCTCCTATAATTCACCCCTCCACTTT.

The chain carries TRBV19 and TRBJ1-1, with 7 bases fitting TRBD1. The CDR3 spans 13 residues. Germline-derived CDR1 and CDR2 are LNHDA and SQIVND (reference sequence). V gave up 8 bases and J gave up 0 bases; unmatched junction bases: 3. The CDR3 protein is CASSGQVNTEAFF. The CDR3 DNA is TGTGCCAGTTCCGGACAGGTGAACACTGAAGCTTTCTTT.

This clone came up a few times. CDR3 in DNA: TGTGCCAGCAGCTCTCTAACGGGACTAGCGGGGTCCAATGAGCAGTTCTTC. Its protein product is CASSSLTGLAGSNEQFF. The chain joins TRBV11-3 to TRBJ2-1, with 13 nucleotides matching TRBD2. V lost 4 bases and J lost 6; bases outside the gene matches: 9. The CDR3 has 17 residues. Germline V gene lookup returns CDR1 SGHNT and CDR2 YENEEA.

The chain combines TRBV7-2 with TRBJ1-3; tentative D call: TRBD1 (6 bases). Trimming left V 5 bases short and J 1 base short, with 21 bases between. From germline, CDR1 is SGHTA and CDR2 FQGNSA. The CDR3 covers 18 residues. The CDR3 loop is CASSQRVTGFESGNTIYF. As DNA, the CDR3 is TGTGCCAGCAGCCAACGCGTTACAGGGTTTGAGTCTGGAAACACCATATATTTT.

The V gene is TRBV29-1, the J gene TRBJ2-7, with 9 bases aligning to TRBD1. CDR1 and CDR2 from the germline V gene are SQVTM and ANQGSEA. Unmatched junction bases numbered 15, after V lost 2 bases and J lost 7 bases. The CDR3 totals 16 residues. This chain's CDR3 is CSVESGGDRAREEQYF. The CDR3 DNA is TGCAGCGTTGAATCTGGGGGGGACAGGGCACGGGAAGAGCAGTACTTC.

Points on this clone: The same CDR3 is also encoded by other DNA sequences in this sample. The chain couples TRBV28 to TRBJ1-3; D is unclear. Trimming shortened V by 6 bases and J by 1 base, and 4 bases separated the two germline ends. The CDR3 covers 12 residues. Germline V gene lookup returns CDR1 MDHEN and CDR2 SYDVKM. CDR3 protein: CASRSSGNTIYF. The CDR3 coding sequence is TGTGCCAGCAGGAGTTCTGGAAACACCATATATTTT.

This clone was seen a few times. The chain has TRBV6-4 and TRBJ2-1, with 16 bases fitting TRBD2. CDR1 MRHNA and CDR2 SNTAGT come from the germline V gene. The trim removed 6 bases at V and 6 bases at J, leaving 11 bases unmatched. The CDR3 has 18 amino acids. CDR3: CASSATGLAGGPSNEQFF. The CDR3, as DNA: TGTGCCAGCAGCGCAACGGGACTAGCGGGAGGGCCGAGCAATGAGCAGTTCTTC.

The V gene is TRBV11-2, the J gene TRBJ1-5; D call uncertain. The length of the CDR3 is 12 residues. V dropped 5 bases and J dropped 4 bases, with 6 bases sitting between them. Germline CDR1 and CDR2: SGHAT and FQNNGV. CDR3 sequence: CASSDGNQPQHF. CDR3 nucleotide sequence: TGTGCCAGCAGCGACGGGAATCAGCCCCAGCATTTT.

The V call is TRBV7-2, the J call TRBJ1-2, with 10 positions matching TRBD1. J lost 4 bases, V lost 4 bases, and 9 bases had no gene match. Per germline, CDR1 SGHTA and CDR2 FQGNSA. There are 16 residues in the CDR3. The CDR3 sequence: CASSWTGGNRGYGYTF. The DNA of the CDR3 is TGTGCCAGCAGCTGGACAGGGGGGAATCGGGGCTATGGCTACACCTTC.

V gene TRBV2 combines with J gene TRBJ2-3; 8 bases fit TRBD2. CDR1 is SNHLY, CDR2 FYNNEI, per germline. V was pared by 4 bases and J by 3 bases, with 9 bases of the junction left unmatched. This CDR3 spans 16 amino acids. The CDR3: CASSGKRELVTDTQYF. The CDR3 DNA reads as TGTGCCAGCAGTGGGAAGCGGGAGCTTGTGACAGATACGCAGTATTTT.

This clone was recorded once. The chain couples TRBV7-2 to TRBJ2-1, with D perhaps TRBD1 (5 bases). Trimming left V 5 bases short and J 1 base short, with 18 bases between. CDR3 length: 17 residues. Germline CDR1 is SGHTA and CDR2 is FQGNSA. In DNA form, the CDR3 reads TGTGCCAGCAGCACGGGCGACAGTTTACGGTCCTACAATGAGCAGTTCTTC. Encoded protein: CASSTGDSLRSYNEQFF.

This chain joins TRBV9 and TRBJ2-7; 9 bases match TRBD1. J gave up 2 bases and V 3 bases, and 6 bases lay outside the gene matches. CDR1 is SGDLS, CDR2 YYNGEE, per germline. The CDR3 is 15 amino acids. CDR3 DNA: TGTGCCAGCAGCGGAAAGGGACAGGGCCCCTACGAGCAGTACTTC. Translating gives CASSGKGQGPYEQYF.

CDR3 amino acids: CARSLEGMSPDTQYF. The CDR3 nucleotides are TGTGCCAGAAGCTTGGAGGGGATGAGTCCAGATACGCAGTATTTT. The chain uses TRBV5-3 and TRBJ2-3; D may be TRBD1 (5 bases). TRBV5-3 is recorded as an ORF, its role being uncertain. This CDR3 spans 15 amino acids. V dropped 0 bases and J dropped 4 bases, with 12 bases sitting between them.

The chain uses TRBV5-8 and TRBJ2-7, with a possible D match to TRBD2 (5 bases). CDR3 length: 14 residues. V was clipped by 3 bases and J by 2 bases, with 12 bases between them. Germline V gives CDR1 SGHTS, CDR2 YDEGEE. The CDR3 reads CASSWRGPTYEQYF. The CDR3 coding sequence is TGTGCCAGCAGCTGGCGAGGGCCTACCTACGAGCAGTACTTC.

The chain joins TRBV27 to TRBJ2-7; possibly TRBD2 for D (7 bases). CDR3 length equals 14 residues. Trimming shortened V by 0 bases and J by 6 bases, and 12 bases separated the two germline ends. CDR1 and CDR2 from the germline V gene are MNHEY and SMNVEV (reference sequence). The CDR3 reads CASSLSGGAVEQYF. CDR3 DNA sequence: TGTGCCAGCAGTTTATCGGGGGGGGCAGTCGAGCAGTACTTC.

To note about this clone: A junction end diverges from the germline sequence, so it may reflect a read error. The chain couples TRBV28 to TRBJ2-7; 10 positions agree with TRBD2. Germline V gives CDR1 MDHEN, CDR2 SYDVKM. The CDR3 extends over 16 amino acids. Written as DNA, the CDR3 is TGTGCCAGCAGTCCAGATAGCGGGAGGATCACCTACGAGCGGTACTTC. This codes for CASSPDSGRITYERYF.

The rearrangement uses TRBV4-1 and TRBJ2-1; D call uncertain. V was pared by 4 bases and J by 7 bases, with 5 bases between. Per germline, CDR1 MGHRA and CDR2 YSYEKL. This CDR3 contains 11 residues. The DNA of the CDR3 is TGCGCCAGCAGCCGAGCAAATGAGCAGTTCTTC. Translated, it gives CASSRANEQFF.